Sequencing of this T cell receptor beta chain was carried out in a study of beta chain features in type 1 diabetes (dated by TCRdb to 2017 to 2018). About the full investigation: Patients and healthy donors did not differ in mean age, gender distribution, total cell number or subset yield. A total of roughly 100 million sorted cells were examined across all samples, and a strong correlation was observed between cell number per subset and RNA yield. In the study, recently diagnosed type 1 diabetes patients and matched healthy donors were compared on the TCRB repertoires of their sorted circulating CD4+ T cell subsets. Naive and central memory subsets were obtained from all 30 or so donors, but regulatory and stem cell-like memory subsets were isolated from only 8 patients and roughly eight healthy donors. Points the paper makes about the study in general: Naive, central memory and regulatory TCRB repertoires appeared to be more alike among patients than among healthy donors. Because small numbers of individuals were included in the HLA sub-analyses, any influence of HLA type on TCRB rearrangement was left unresolved. A moderate but significant shortening of TCRB CDR3 length was observed in type 1 diabetes patients in all four CD4+ subsets. Because cDNA was sequenced instead of genomic DNA, activated cells with high expression could be over-represented, although the groups did not differ in activation or CD3 levels. PCR may preferentially amplify shorter templates, but because patient and control samples were amplified and corrected together, any resulting skew would affect both groups equally. At VDJ recombination sites, type 1 diabetes patients had fewer insertions and more deleted nucleotides, which implies abnormalities in thymic rearrangement.

The germline V gene provides CDR1 SQVTM and CDR2 ANQGSEA. The CDR3, cysteine through phenylalanine, is 13 amino acids long. Here the CDR3 DNA is all that survives: 39 bases in frame from base 1. Unmatched junction bases come to 9, with V trimmed by 4 bases and J by 9 bases. The entire isolated RNA was reverse transcribed using the High Capacity cDNA Reverse Transcription Kit, and thus expressed TCRB transcripts were sequenced. Naive, central memory and regulatory T cell samples underwent deep immunoSEQ sequencing, averaging around 3.6 million total reads per sample. Sorted cells were lysed in RLT buffer, and RNA was extracted using DNase-treated RNeasy Micro or Mini kits according to cell number. To prevent cross-contamination, each cell subset was processed individually, whereas patient and healthy donor samples were processed jointly. The immunoSEQ multiplex PCR was used to amplify TCRB sequences from cDNA, yielding 87-bp fragments that span the CDR3 region. Sequencing of the amplicons was performed on the Illumina HiSeq platform. Processing in the source paper ran as follows. Synthetic template baselines were used to correct PCR bias computationally, reads within Hamming distance 2 were collapsed together, and singletons that could not be merged were discarded. By aligning reads against IMGT, V, D and J genes, CDR3 length, and insertions or deletions at six rearrangement sites were assigned. Within each subset, clonotype counts were normalized to sorted cell number, and only after that were true diversity and Gini coefficients computed with the tcR R package. The overlap coefficient, calculated on TCRB nucleotide sequences, was used to measure repertoire sharing. As a proxy for the pre-selection repertoire, out-of-frame TCRB sequences from naive cells were analyzed. What TCRdb holds here is the immuneACCESS table cut down to in-frame rearrangements. Part of the clones is not present; checked against another copy, under half of the missing clones reflect an unresolved V gene, and the others are unexplained. That table gives V, J and clone size, and the DNA gave D and trimming. Here the sample has approximately 380,000 clones; over 12% occur a single time. The biggest ten clones account for approximately 0.02% of the sample.

This clone showed up just a few times. Its specific antigen is unknown. No base-level quality is on record; no much larger clone is a single base apart. Each donor gave one peripheral blood draw, about 100 mL on average, collected into heparinised tubes. A BD FACSAria II was used to sort naive, central memory, regulatory and stem cell-like memory CD4+ T cells with a panel that included CD45RO, CCR7, CD25, CD127, CD95 and CD27. A purity above 95% was achieved for all sorted populations. PBMCs were isolated immediately by Lymphoprep density gradient centrifugation and stained directly without culture. So that batch effects would be minimized, each experiment stained and sorted samples in pairs, pairing one healthy donor with one patient.

The clonotype originates from a woman younger than 30 in good health. The chain is assembled from TRBV29-1 and TRBJ2-1; the junction holds 7 bases that match TRBD2. Sequencing used naive CD4+ T cells from blood. The cell subset or site label corresponds to: true naive CD4+ T cells. The DNA is TGCAGCGTTGGTCTAGCGGTACAAGGTGAGCAGTTCTTC. It translates as CSVGLAVQGEQFF.